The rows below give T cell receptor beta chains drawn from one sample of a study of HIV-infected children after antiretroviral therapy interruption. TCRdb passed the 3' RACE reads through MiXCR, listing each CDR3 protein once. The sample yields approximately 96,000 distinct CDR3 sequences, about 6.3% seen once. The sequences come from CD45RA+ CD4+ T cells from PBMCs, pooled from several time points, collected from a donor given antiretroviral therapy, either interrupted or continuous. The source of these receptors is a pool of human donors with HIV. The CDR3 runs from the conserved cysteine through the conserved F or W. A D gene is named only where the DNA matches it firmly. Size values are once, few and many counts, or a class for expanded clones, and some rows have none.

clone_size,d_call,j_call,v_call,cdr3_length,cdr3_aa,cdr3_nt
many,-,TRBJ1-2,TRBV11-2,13,CASSQKRNYGYTF,TGTGCCAGCAGCCAAAAAAGGAACTATGGCTACACCTTC
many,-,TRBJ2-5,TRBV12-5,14,CASGLGPYQETQYF,TGTGCTAGTGGTTTGGGGCCGTACCAAGAGACCCAGTACTTC
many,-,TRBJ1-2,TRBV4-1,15,CASSQVVIGDYGYTF,TGCGCCAGCAGCCAAGTTGTTATAGGGGACTATGGCTACACCTTC
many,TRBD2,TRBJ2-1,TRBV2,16,CASRSGRDASYNEQFF,TGTGCCAGCAGATCGGGGAGGGACGCGTCCTACAATGAGCAGTTCTTC
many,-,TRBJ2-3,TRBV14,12,CASSQVEFTQYF,TGTGCCAGCAGCCAAGTGGAGTTTACGCAGTATTTT
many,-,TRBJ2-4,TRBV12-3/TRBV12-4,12,CASTGQANIQYF,TGTGCCAGCACCGGCCAGGCAAACATTCAGTACTTC
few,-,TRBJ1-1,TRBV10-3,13,CASQGQTNTEAFF,TGTGCCAGCCAAGGACAGACTAACACTGAAGCTTTCTTT
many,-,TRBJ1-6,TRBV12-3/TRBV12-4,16,CASSLGDMVYNSPLHF,TGTGCCAGCAGTTTAGGCGACATGGTCTATAATTCACCCCTCCACTTT
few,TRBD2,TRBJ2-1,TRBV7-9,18,CASSLITGTRRSHNEQFF,TGTGCCAGCAGCTTAATAACCGGGACTAGAAGGTCTCACAATGAGCAGTTCTTC
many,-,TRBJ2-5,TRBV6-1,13,CASSAIVGETQYF,TGTGCCAGCAGTGCGATCGTTGGAGAGACCCAGTACTTC
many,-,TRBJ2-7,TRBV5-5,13,CASSSTRDYEQYF,TGTGCCAGCAGCTCGACCCGGGACTACGAGCAGTACTTC
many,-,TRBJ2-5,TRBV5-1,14,CASSLERATETQYF,TGCGCCAGCAGCTTGGAAAGGGCAACGGAGACCCAGTACTTC
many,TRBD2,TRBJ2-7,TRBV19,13,CASSRGEGNRLYF,TGTGCCAGTAGTAGGGGGGAGGGGAACCGGTTGTACTTC
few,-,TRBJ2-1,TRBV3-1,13,CASSQDQGPVQFF,TGTGCCAGCAGCCAAGATCAGGGCCCCGTGCAGTTCTTC
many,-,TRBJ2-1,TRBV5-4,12,CASSPPGNEQFF,TGTGCCAGCAGCCCCCCCGGGAATGAGCAGTTCTTC
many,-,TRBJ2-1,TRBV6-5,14,CASSQDGAYNEQFF,TGTGCCAGCAGCCAGGACGGAGCCTACAATGAGCAGTTCTTC
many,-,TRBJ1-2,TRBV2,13,CASSRAGAYGYTF,TGTGCCAGCAGTCGGGCAGGGGCCTATGGCTACACCTTC
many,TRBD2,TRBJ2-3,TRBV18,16,CASSPVVAGYTDTQYF,TGTGCCAGCTCACCCGTGGTAGCGGGGTACACAGATACGCAGTATTTT
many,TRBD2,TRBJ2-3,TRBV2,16,CASRRLAGTSTDTQYF,TGTGCCAGCAGGCGACTAGCGGGAACAAGCACAGATACGCAGTATTTT
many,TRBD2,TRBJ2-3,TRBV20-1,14,CSANGLAGADTQYF,TGCAGTGCTAACGGACTAGCGGGGGCAGATACGCAGTATTTT
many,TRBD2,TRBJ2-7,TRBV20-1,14,CSASGGLPSYEQYF,TGCAGTGCTAGTGGGGGACTACCCTCCTACGAGCAGTACTTC
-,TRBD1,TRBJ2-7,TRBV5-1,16,CASSFIPGQGAYEQYF,TGCGCCAGCAGCTTCATACCGGGACAGGGGGCCTACGAGCAGTACTTC
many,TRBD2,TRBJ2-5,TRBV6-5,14,CASSPRVIAGTQYF,TGTGCCAGCAGTCCCAGGGTCATAGCGGGGACCCAGTACTTC
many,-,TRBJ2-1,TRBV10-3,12,CAISGGYNEQFF,TGTGCCATCAGTGGGGGGTACAATGAGCAGTTCTTC
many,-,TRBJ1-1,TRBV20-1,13,CSASIAPDTEAFF,TGCAGTGCTAGTATTGCACCTGACACTGAAGCTTTCTTT
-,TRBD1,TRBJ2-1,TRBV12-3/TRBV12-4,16,CASSLGAGGRYNEQFF,TGCGCCAGCAGCTTGGGGGCAGGGGGTAGATACAATGAGCAGTTCTTC
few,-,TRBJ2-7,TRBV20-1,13,CSARKGQASAQYF,TGCAGTGCTAGAAAGGGGCAGGCCTCAGCGCAGTACTTC
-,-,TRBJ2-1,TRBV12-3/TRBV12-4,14,CASSFSRAGNEQFF,TGTGCCAGCAGTTTTTCCAGGGCCGGCAATGAGCAGTTCTTC
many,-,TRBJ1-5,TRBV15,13,CATAGRGWQPQHF,TGTGCCACCGCGGGGCGTGGATGGCAGCCCCAGCATTTT